This T cell receptor (beta chain) is from a study of monozygotic twins with inflammatory bowel disease. The length of the CDR3 is 14 residues. From its re-call of the 5' RACE reads, TCRdb lists each CDR3 protein once, without DNA. Reported are over 200,000 distinct CDR3 sequences; the ten largest clones contain roughly 1.5%. The V call is TRBV12-3 or TRBV12-4, the J call TRBJ2-1. The sample comprised blood. This TCR came from a human donor with ulcerative colitis or Crohn's disease, or a healthy co-twin of an affected twin (not recorded which). This CDR3 is CASSVQVPYNEQFF.